Following are 12 T cell receptor beta chains from one sample sequenced in a study of lymphopenia after photon versus proton radiotherapy. Method: immunoSEQ multiplex PCR; TCRdb's copy keeps in-frame clones and lacks some. The data hold around 55,000 clones, with about 81% observed a single time. Sequences were derived from peripheral blood, sampled from a patient treated with proton-based radiotherapy. The receptor source for this set is a man between 60 and 75 years old with pancreatic cancer.

This chain joins TRBV5-1 and TRBJ2-7; 10 bases align to TRBD2. In germline, CDR1 is SGHRS, CDR2 YFSETQ. The CDR3 contains 14 residues. V lost 4 bases, J lost 6 bases, and 7 bases stayed unmatched. CDR3 residues: CASSTTRTSGEQYF. The CDR3 DNA sequence: TGCGCCAGCAGCACCACAAGGACTAGCGGCGAGCAGTACTTC.

The V call is TRBV5-8, the J call TRBJ1-1; no definite D call. CDR1 SGHTS and CDR2 YDEGEE come from the germline V gene. Trimming shortened V by 1 base and J by 4 bases, and 8 bases separated the two germline ends. CDR3 length equals 13 residues. CDR3 sequence reads: CASSLNRGTEAFF. For the CDR3, the DNA is TGTGCCAGCAGCTTGAACCGGGGCACTGAAGCTTTCTTT.

The rearrangement links TRBV7-9 to TRBJ2-7; TRBD1 aligns across 10 bases. In germline, CDR1 is SEHNR, CDR2 FQNEAQ (reference sequence). The junction had 13 bases not matched to a gene; V was cut back by 7 bases and J by 1 base. CDR3 length: 17 amino acids. CDR3 region: CASTTIGGTGVSYEQYF. CDR3 DNA: TGTGCCAGCACCACCATCGGGGGGACAGGGGTATCCTACGAGCAGTACTTC.

V usage is TRBV6-6 and J usage is TRBJ1-2, with 7 bases matching TRBD1. Germline V gives CDR1 MNHNY, CDR2 SVGAGI (reference sequence). The CDR3 is made up of 15 amino acids. Trimming took 2 bases from V and 7 from J; bases not matched to a gene: 10. The CDR3 is CASSYSEQGGFGYTF. Written as DNA, the CDR3 is TGTGCCAGCAGTTACAGTGAACAAGGGGGCTTTGGCTACACCTTC.

This clone was seen just once. V and J are TRBV30 and TRBJ2-5, with 7 nucleotides matching TRBD2. Germline V CDR1 and CDR2: GTSNPN, SVGIG (reference sequence). V lost 1 base to trimming and J lost 5 bases; unmatched junction nucleotides: 13. The CDR3 consists of 16 residues. Here the CDR3 DNA reads TGTGCCTGGAGTGGGGCCGGGCCTAGCGGAGGGGAGACCCAGTACTTC. Its translation is CAWSGAGPSGGETQYF.

The V call is TRBV2, the J call TRBJ1-5; D is uncertain. Per germline, CDR1 SNHLY and CDR2 FYNNEI. The length of the CDR3 is 13 residues. V was cut by 5 bases and J by 0 bases, with 5 bases left in between. CDR3 sequence reads: CASSIDSNQPQHF. In DNA form, the CDR3 reads TGTGCCAGCAGTATAGATAGCAATCAGCCCCAGCATTTT.

V and J are TRBV28 and TRBJ1-5; tentative D call: TRBD1 (5 bases). CDR1 and CDR2 (germline): MDHEN, SYDVKM. The CDR3 consists of 16 residues. The V end was cut by 5 bases, the J end by 6 bases, with 20 bases between. The CDR3 region has the DNA TGTGCCAGCAGTGGGGTCACGGGCGGGGGGTCTCAGCCCCAGCATTTT. Translation gives CASSGVTGGGSQPQHF.

The V and J genes are TRBV25-1 and TRBJ2-7; D remains unclear. V gave up 5 bases and J gave up 0 bases, with 11 bases separating them. This CDR3 spans 14 amino acids. CDR1 and CDR2 (germline): MGHDK, SYGVNS. The CDR3 DNA reads TGTGCCAGCAGTAGCTTCTCAAGCTCCTACGAGCAGTACTTC. It translates to CASSSFSSSYEQYF.

The chain recombines TRBV5-4 with TRBJ1-2; no clear D gene. Germline values: CDR1 SGHNT, CDR2 YYREEE (reference sequence). Trimming stripped 2 bases from V and 7 bases from J, with 12 bases between. The CDR3 sequence is 13 residues long. The CDR3 here is CASSLDLRSGYTF. In DNA form, the CDR3 reads TGTGCCAGCAGCTTAGACCTAAGGAGTGGCTACACCTTC.

V is TRBV5-4 and J is TRBJ2-3, with D possibly being TRBD2 (6 bases). The V and J ends lost 4 bases and 1 base respectively, with 10 bases between them. The CDR3 runs to 14 residues. Germline values: CDR1 SGHNT, CDR2 YYREEE (reference sequence). CDR3 protein: CASSLSGRTDTQYF. DNA of the CDR3: TGTGCCAGCAGCCTTAGCGGTCGCACAGATACGCAGTATTTT.

This clone was recorded only once. The chain has TRBV28 and TRBJ2-1; maybe TRBD2 (6 bases). The germline V gene encodes CDR1 MDHEN and CDR2 SYDVKM. Between the trimmed V and J ends, which lost 4 bases and 2 bases, there was a span of 15 bases. CDR3 size: 16 residues. The CDR3 sequence is CASSSFDGSAYNEQFF. The CDR3, as DNA: TGTGCCAGCAGTTCTTTCGACGGGAGTGCCTACAATGAGCAGTTCTTC.

The CDR3 nucleotides read TGTGCCAGCAGTGAACTAGCGGGATATGGAGTTTTTGATGAGCAGTTCTTC. Its translation is CASSELAGYGVFDEQFF. The chain links TRBV6-1 to TRBJ2-1, with TRBD2 matching 9 bases. The V gene's germline CDR1 is MNHNS and CDR2 SASEGT. The CDR3 consists of 17 residues. The V segment lost 2 bases and the J segment 8 bases; nucleotides outside the gene matches: 13.